What follows are 4 T cell receptor beta chains derived from one specimen sequenced in a study of CD8 T cells in Susac syndrome. RNA in amounts of roughly 0.5 to 1 ug was reverse transcribed with random hexamers. TCRdb called the immunoSEQ multiplex PCR reads again in MiXCR, with one record for every CDR3 protein. This sample carries around 190,000 distinct CDR3 sequences, 90% to 95% of them seen once, and the ten largest clones take under 0.12%. Sequencing was performed on CD4+ T cells from PBMCs. The source of these receptors is a human donor in good health.

The chain joins TRBV12-3 or TRBV12-4 to TRBJ1-2, with D unclear. The CDR3 is 14 residues long. Trimming took 3 bases from V and 6 from J, leaving 14 bases between them. CDR3 amino acids: CASSFPRENHGYTF. CDR3 sequence (DNA): TGTGCCAGCAGTTTTCCTCGGGAGAACCATGGCTACACCTTC.

The J gene is TRBJ2-6, the V gene TRBV19; D unclear. V dropped 5 bases and J dropped 0 bases, with 14 bases sitting between them. This CDR3 has 17 residues. Germline V gives CDR1 LNHDA, CDR2 SQIVND (reference sequence). CDR3 DNA sequence: TGTGCCAGTAGTCCCAACAGCGCAAGCTCTGGGGCCAACGTCCTGACTTTC. Translation gives CASSPNSASSGANVLTF.

This clonotype was seen once. The chain is built from TRBV3-1 and TRBJ2-1; 10 nucleotides match TRBD2. There are 13 residues in the CDR3. CDR1 LGHDT and CDR2 YNNKEL come from the germline V gene (reference sequence). The ends lost 4 bases at V and 15 bases at J; junction bases unmatched: 9. The CDR3 region has the DNA TGTGCCAGCAGCCGCCCTAGCGGGGGCCCTACGTTCTTC. Encoded protein: CASSRPSGGPTFF.

The sample holds one count of this clonotype. The gene calls are TRBV20-1 and TRBJ2-3; 11 bases line up with TRBD2. V was pared by 6 bases and J by 5 bases, with 7 bases of the junction left unmatched. Germline V gene sequence: CDR1 DFQATT, CDR2 SNEGSKA (reference sequence). The CDR3 length is 14 residues. CDR3 DNA: TGCAGTGCAATAGCGGGGGGGCAGGTAGATACGCAGTATTTT. It yields the protein CSAIAGGQVDTQYF.